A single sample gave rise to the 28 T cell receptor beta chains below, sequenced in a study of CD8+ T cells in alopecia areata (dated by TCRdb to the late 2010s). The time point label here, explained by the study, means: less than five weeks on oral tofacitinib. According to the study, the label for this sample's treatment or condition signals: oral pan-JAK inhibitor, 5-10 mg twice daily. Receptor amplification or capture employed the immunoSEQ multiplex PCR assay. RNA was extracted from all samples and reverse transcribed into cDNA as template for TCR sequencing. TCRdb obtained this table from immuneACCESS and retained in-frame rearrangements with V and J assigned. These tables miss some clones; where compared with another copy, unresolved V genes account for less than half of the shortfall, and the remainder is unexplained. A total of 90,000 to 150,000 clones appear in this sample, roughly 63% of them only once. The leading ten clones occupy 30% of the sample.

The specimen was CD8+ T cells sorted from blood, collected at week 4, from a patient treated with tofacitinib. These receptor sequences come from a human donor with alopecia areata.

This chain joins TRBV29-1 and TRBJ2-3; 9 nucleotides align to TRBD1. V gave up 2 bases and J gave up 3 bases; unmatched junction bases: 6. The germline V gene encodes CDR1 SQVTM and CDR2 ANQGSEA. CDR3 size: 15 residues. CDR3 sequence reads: CSVETGGIRTDTQYF. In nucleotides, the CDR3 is TGCAGCGTTGAAACAGGGGGCATTAGGACAGATACGCAGTATTTT.

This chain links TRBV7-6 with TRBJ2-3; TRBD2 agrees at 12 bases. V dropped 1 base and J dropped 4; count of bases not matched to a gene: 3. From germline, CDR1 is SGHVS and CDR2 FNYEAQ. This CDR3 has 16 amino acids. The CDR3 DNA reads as TGTGCCAGCAGCTTAGAACTAGCGGGGGGCGCAGATACGCAGTATTTT. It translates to CASSLELAGGADTQYF.

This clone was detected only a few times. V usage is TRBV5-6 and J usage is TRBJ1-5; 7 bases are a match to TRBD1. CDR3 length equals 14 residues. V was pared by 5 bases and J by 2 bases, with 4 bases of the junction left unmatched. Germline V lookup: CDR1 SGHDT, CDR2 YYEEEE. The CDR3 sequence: CASSFGQGNQPQHF. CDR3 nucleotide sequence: TGTGCCAGCAGTTTCGGACAGGGCAATCAGCCCCAGCATTTT.

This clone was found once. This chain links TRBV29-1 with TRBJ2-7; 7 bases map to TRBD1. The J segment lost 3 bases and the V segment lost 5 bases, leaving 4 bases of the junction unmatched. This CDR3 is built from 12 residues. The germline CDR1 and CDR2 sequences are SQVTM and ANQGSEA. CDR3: CSVRQGYYEQYF. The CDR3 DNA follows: TGCAGCGTTAGACAGGGATACTACGAGCAGTACTTC.

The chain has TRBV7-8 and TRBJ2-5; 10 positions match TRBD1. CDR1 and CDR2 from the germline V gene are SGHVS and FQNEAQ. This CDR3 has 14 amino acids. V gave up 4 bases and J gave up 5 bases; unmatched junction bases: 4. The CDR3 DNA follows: TGTGCCAGCAGCTCGACAGGGGGCTGGGAGACCCAGTACTTC. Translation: CASSSTGGWETQYF.

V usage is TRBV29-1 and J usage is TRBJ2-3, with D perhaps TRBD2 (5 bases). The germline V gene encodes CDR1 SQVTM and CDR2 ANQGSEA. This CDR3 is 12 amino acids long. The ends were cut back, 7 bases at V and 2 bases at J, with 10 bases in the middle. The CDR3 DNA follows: TGCAGCGAAGAGGGCAACACAGATACGCAGTATTTT. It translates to CSEEGNTDTQYF.

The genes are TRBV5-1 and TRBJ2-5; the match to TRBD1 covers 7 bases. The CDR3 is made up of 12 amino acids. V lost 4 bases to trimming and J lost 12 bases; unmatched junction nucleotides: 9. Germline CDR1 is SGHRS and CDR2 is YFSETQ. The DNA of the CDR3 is TGCGCCAGCAGCCCGACAGGGTCTGAGGAGTACTTC. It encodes CASSPTGSEEYF.

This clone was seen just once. The CDR3 sequence: CASHGTGLAGGGQTDTQYF. CDR3 in DNA: TGCGCCAGCCATGGCACGGGACTAGCGGGGGGCGGGCAGACAGATACGCAGTATTTT. J is TRBJ2-3 and V is TRBV4-1, with TRBD2 identical over 15 bases. The germline CDR1 and CDR2 sequences are MGHRA and YSYEKL. The V segment lost 8 bases and the J segment 3 bases; nucleotides outside the gene matches: 15. The CDR3 extends over 19 amino acids.

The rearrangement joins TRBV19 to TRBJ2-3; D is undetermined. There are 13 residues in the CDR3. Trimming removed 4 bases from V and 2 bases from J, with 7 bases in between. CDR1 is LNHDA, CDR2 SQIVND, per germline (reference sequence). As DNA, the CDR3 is TGTGCCAGTAGTACGGCCCCCACAGATACGCAGTATTTT. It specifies CASSTAPTDTQYF.

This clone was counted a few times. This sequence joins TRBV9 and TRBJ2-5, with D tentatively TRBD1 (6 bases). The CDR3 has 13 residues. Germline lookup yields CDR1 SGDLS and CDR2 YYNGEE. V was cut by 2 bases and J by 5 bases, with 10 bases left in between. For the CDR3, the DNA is TGTGCCAGCAGCGTTGGGGGCATGGAGACCCAGTACTTC. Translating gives CASSVGGMETQYF.

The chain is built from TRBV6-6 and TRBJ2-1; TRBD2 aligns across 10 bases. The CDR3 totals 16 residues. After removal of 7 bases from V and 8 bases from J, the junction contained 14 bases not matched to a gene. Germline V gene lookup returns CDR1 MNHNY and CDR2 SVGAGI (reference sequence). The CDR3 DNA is TGTGCCAGCAAACGACTGACGGGACTAGCGTTGGATGAGCAGTTCTTC. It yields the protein CASKRLTGLALDEQFF.

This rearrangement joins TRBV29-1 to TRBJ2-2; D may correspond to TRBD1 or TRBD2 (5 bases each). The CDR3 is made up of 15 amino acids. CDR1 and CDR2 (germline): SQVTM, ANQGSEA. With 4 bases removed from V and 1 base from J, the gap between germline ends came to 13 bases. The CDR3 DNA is TGCAGCGTTGCCCCACCGGGACGGAACACCGGGGAGCTGTTTTTT. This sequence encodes CSVAPPGRNTGELFF.

DNA for the CDR3: TGTGCCAGCAGTTTATTCCCGGGACAGGGAATAGATACGCAGTATTTT. Protein: CASSLFPGQGIDTQYF. The chain has TRBV27 and TRBJ2-3; 9 nucleotides align to TRBD1. V gave up 1 base and J gave up 5 bases; unmatched junction bases: 7. CDR1 and CDR2 from the germline V gene are MNHEY and SMNVEV (reference sequence). This CDR3 has 16 amino acids.

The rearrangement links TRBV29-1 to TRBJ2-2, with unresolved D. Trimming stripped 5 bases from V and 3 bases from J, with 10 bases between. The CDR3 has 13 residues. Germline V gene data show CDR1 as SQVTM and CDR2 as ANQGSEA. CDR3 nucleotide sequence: TGCAGCGTTCTAAGGTCCGACACCGGGGAGCTGTTTTTT. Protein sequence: CSVLRSDTGELFF.

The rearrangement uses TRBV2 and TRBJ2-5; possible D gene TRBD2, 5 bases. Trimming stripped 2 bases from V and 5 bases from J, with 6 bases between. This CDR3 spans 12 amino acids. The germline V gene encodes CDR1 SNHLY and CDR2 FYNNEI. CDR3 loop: CASSEWRETQYF. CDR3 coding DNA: TGTGCCAGCAGTGAATGGAGGGAGACCCAGTACTTC.

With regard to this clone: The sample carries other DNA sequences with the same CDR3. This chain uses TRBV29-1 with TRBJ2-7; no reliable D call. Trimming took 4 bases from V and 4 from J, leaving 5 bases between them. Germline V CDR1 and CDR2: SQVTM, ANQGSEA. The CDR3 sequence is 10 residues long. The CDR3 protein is CSVVGYEQYF. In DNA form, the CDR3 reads TGCAGCGTTGTGGGATACGAGCAGTACTTC.

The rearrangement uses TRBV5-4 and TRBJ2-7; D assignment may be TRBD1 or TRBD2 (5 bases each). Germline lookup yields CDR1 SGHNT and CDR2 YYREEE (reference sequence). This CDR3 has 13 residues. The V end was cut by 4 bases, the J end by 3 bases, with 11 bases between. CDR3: CASSGRDGYEQYF. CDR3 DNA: TGTGCCAGCAGCGGTAGGGACGGCTACGAGCAGTACTTC.

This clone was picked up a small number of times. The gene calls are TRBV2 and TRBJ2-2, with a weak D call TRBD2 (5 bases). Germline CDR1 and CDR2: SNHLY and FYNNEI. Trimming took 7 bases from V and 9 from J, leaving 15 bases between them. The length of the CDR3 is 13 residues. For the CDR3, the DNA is TGTGCCAGCACTCGACCCGGGGTCCGGGAGCTGTTTTTT. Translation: CASTRPGVRELFF.

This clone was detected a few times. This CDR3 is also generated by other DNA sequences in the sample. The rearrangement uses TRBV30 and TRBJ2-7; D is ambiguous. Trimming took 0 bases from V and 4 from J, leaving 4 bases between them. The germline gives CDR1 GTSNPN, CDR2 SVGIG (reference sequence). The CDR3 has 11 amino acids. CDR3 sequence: CAWSVSYEQYF. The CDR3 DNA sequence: TGTGCCTGGAGTGTATCTTACGAGCAGTACTTC.

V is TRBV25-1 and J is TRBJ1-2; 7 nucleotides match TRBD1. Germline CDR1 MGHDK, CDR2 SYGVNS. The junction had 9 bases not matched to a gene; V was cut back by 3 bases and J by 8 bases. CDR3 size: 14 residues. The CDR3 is CASSERGQAEGYTF. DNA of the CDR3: TGTGCCAGCAGTGAGAGGGGGCAGGCGGAAGGCTACACCTTC.

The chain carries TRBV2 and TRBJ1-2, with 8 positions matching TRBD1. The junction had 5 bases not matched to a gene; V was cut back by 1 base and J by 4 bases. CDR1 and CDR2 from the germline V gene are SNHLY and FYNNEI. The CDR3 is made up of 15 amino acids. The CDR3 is CASSEGGDRRYGYTF. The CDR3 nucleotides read TGTGCCAGCAGTGAAGGGGGGGACAGGCGCTATGGCTACACCTTC.

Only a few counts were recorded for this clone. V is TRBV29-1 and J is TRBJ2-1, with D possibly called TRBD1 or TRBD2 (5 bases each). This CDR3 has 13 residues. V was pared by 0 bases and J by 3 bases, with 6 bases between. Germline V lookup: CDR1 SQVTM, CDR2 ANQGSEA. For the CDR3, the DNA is TGCAGCGTTGAAGAGGGGGACTACAATGAGCAGTTCTTC. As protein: CSVEEGDYNEQFF.

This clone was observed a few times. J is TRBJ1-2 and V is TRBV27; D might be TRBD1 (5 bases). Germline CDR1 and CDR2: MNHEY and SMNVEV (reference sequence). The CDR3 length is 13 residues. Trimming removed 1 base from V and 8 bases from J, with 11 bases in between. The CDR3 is CASSLLGGWGYTF. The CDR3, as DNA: TGTGCCAGCAGTTTATTGGGGGGATGGGGCTACACCTTC.

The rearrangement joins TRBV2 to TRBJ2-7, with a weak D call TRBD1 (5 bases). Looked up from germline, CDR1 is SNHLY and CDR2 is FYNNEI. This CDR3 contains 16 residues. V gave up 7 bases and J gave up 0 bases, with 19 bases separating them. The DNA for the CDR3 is TGTGCCAGCACCCAACCGCCAGGGTATTACTCCTACGAGCAGTACTTC. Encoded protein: CASTQPPGYYSYEQYF.

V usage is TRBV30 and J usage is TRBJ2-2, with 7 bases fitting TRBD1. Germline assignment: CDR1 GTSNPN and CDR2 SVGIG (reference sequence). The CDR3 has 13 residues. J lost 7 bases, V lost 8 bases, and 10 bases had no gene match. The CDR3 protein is CAGSPGTDGELFF. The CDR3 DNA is TGTGCCGGAAGTCCCGGGACAGACGGGGAGCTGTTTTTT.

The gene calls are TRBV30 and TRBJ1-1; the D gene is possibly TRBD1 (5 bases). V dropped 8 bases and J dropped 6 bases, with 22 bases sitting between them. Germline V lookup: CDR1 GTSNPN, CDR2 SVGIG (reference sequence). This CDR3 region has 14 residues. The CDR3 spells CAGGAPFEGAEAFF. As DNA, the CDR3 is TGTGCCGGTGGGGCCCCCTTTGAGGGAGCTGAAGCTTTCTTT. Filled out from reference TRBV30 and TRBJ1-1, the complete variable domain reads SQTIHQWPATLVQPVGSPLSLECTVEGTSNPNLYWYRQAAGRGLQLLFYSVGIGQISSEVPQNLSASRPQDRQFILSSKKLLLSDSGFYLCAGGAPFEGAEAFFGQGTRLTVV.

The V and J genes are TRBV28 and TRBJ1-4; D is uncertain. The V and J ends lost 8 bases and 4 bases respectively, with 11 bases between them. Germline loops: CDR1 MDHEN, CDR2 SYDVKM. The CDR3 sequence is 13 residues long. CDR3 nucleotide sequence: TGTGCCAGCCGCCCGAACTATAATGAAAAACTGTTTTTT. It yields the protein CASRPNYNEKLFF.

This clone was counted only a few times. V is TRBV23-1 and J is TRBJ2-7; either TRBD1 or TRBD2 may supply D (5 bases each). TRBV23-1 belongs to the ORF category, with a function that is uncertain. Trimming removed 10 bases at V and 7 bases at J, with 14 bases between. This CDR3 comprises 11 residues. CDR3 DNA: TGCGCCACTCAGCCATGGGGGGAGCAGTACTTC. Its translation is CATQPWGEQYF.